This T cell receptor (beta chain) was captured by sequencing in a study of metastatic and nonmetastatic thyroid tumors. About the research overall: Comparison of repertoires was carried out across blood and tumor or nodule tissue from malignant and benign thyroid patients.

This clone ranks as medium-sized. Thyroid surgery was preceded by no treatment in any patient. The germline gives CDR1 DFQATT, CDR2 SNEGSKA (reference sequence). There are 15 residues in the CDR3. J was trimmed by 0 bases and V by 5 bases; bases with no gene match: 9. TCRdb re-analyzed the PCR reads through MiXCR. The sample lists some 13,000 clones, 25% to 35% occurring once. The sequenced sample was tumor tissue. This sequence joins TRBV20-1 and TRBJ2-7; the match to TRBD2 covers 8 bases. The sequence came from a female donor with papillary thyroid cancer or a benign thyroid nodule (not recorded which). Some clones in this sample may be carry-over from other donors' samples. DNA of the CDR3: TGCAGTGCTCGACATACTAGCGGTGGCTCCTACGAGCAGTACTTC. This sequence encodes CSARHTSGGSYEQYF.